Detailed here is one T cell receptor beta chain. As yet, its antigen is unknown. The record originates from a study of cytomegalovirus exposure and HLA in healthy donors. The PCR ran on 60 Vbeta and 13 Jbeta primers. Data came from immunoSEQ multiplex PCR; TCRdb stores just in-frame clones and leaves some out. The sample includes 130,000 or so clones, about 80% of them seen just once. Findings and limits, study-wide: Both high specificity and high sensitivity reportedly marked the classifier's diagnosis of cytomegalovirus status.

This receptor was identified in a woman aged 45 to 65 in good health and CMV-seropositive. Sample: PBMCs.

CDR3 DNA: TGTGCCAGCAAAGGTTACGGCAGGGTGGCTGGGGCCAACGTCCTGACTTTC. This encodes CASKGYGRVAGANVLTF. The chain employs TRBV2 and TRBJ2-6; D possibly corresponds to TRBD1 (5 bases). The germline CDR1 and CDR2 sequences are SNHLY and FYNNEI. The CDR3 covers 17 residues. Trimming shortened V by 7 bases and J by 2 bases, and 18 bases separated the two germline ends.